This T cell receptor (beta chain) appears in the sequencing data of a study of shared clonotypes between healthy human individuals. Study details: Two women and a few men aged 18 to 49 served as donors. Study-wide results and limits: What rarefaction showed was incomplete sorted-subset sequencing despite large depth.

To note about this clone: Its target is not known.

Sequenced by immunoSEQ multiplex PCR; TCRdb stores in-frame clones only, minus some. The sample yields about 680,000 clones, 92% seen once. V lost 7 bases, J lost 0 bases, and 4 bases lay in between. The CDR3 covers 11 residues. Germline-derived CDR1 and CDR2 are MNHEY and SMNVEV (reference sequence). Cells designated naive CD8 were CD45RO-negative and were positively selected for CCR7, with terminally differentiated effector memory CD45RA+ cells excluded. Sample: naive CD8+ T cells sorted from blood. The J gene is TRBJ2-7, the V gene TRBV27; no clear D gene. This receptor was obtained from a man aged 25-40 years in good health. Here the CDR3 reads CASTTSYEQYF. CDR3 bases: TGTGCCAGCACTACCTCCTACGAGCAGTACTTC.